This T cell receptor beta chain was recovered during a study of CD8 T cells in Susac syndrome. V was pared by 3 bases and J by 4 bases, with 6 bases of the junction left unmatched. This CDR3 is 16 amino acids long. CDR1 and CDR2 from the germline V gene are MRHNA and SNTAGT. The RNA, roughly 0.45 to 1 ug, was put through reverse transcription using random hexamers. The amplification used immunoSEQ multiplex PCR on TCR beta CDR3; it spanned 54 Vbeta and 13 Jbeta. TCRdb passed the immunoSEQ multiplex PCR reads through MiXCR, listing each CDR3 protein once. Among around 270,000 distinct CDR3 sequences listed, 75% to 90% were seen once.

The chain combines TRBV6-4 with TRBJ2-6, with 7 bases identical to TRBD2. The receptor was derived from a human donor with multiple sclerosis. Sequenced input: CD8+ T cells from PBMCs. Written as DNA, the CDR3 is TGTGCCAGCAGTGAGGGGGAGGGTGCCGGGGCCAACGTCCTGACTTTC. This gives the protein CASSEGEGAGANVLTF.